Listed below are T cell receptor beta chains from one sample, sequenced in a study of CD8 T cells in Susac syndrome. From the immunoSEQ multiplex PCR reads, TCRdb called clonotypes with MiXCR, one entry per CDR3 protein. The sample comprises about 110,000 distinct CDR3 sequences, 94% of which are singletons, and around 0.41% rests with the top ten. The source material was CD8+ T cells from PBMCs. These receptors originate from a human donor with Susac syndrome. Both conserved end residues are part of each CDR3. Each record gives: D gene, J gene, V gene, clone size, CDR3 DNA, CDR3 protein. A D gene is named only where the DNA matches it firmly. Rows give clone size only sometimes, using once, few, many, or a class for an expanded clone.

>-|TRBJ2-1|TRBV29-1|-
TGCAGCGTTGACGGGAACTTCCGGTACAATGAGCAGTTCTTC
CSVDGNFRYNEQFF
>-|TRBJ2-7|TRBV15|-
TGTGCCACGAGGCAGCAGGGGGGATCACCCTACGAGCAGTACTTC
CATRQQGGSPYEQYF
>-|TRBJ1-3|TRBV20-1|-
TGCAGTGCTAGAGATTTTGGAAACACCATATATTTT
CSARDFGNTIYF
>-|TRBJ1-2|TRBV29-1|-
TGCAGCGTTGCCACAACTGAGAGTTGGAACTATGGCTACACCTTC
CSVATTESWNYGYTF
>-|TRBJ2-5|TRBV9|-
TGTGCCAGCAGCGTGCGGGCCAGGGCCGGAGAGACCCAGTACTTC
CASSVRARAGETQYF
>-|TRBJ2-3|TRBV5-4|-
TGTGCCAGCAGCTTGCAGGGGCTCCCGTTAGATACGCAGTATTTT
CASSLQGLPLDTQYF
>-|TRBJ2-7|TRBV4-1|-
TGCGCCAGCAGCCAAGACAGGGGCCCAGGTGAGCAGTACTTC
CASSQDRGPGEQYF
>TRBD2|TRBJ2-7|TRBV15|few
TGTGCCACCAGCCCAAGACTAGCGGGCTACTACGAGCAGTACTTC
CATSPRLAGYYEQYF
>-|TRBJ2-7|TRBV3-1|-
TGTGCCAGCAGCAGACCCAACTCCCCCTACGAGCAGTACTTC
CASSRPNSPYEQYF
>-|TRBJ2-5|TRBV4-1|-
TGCGCCAGCAGCCAAGGTTTGCAAGAGACCCAGTACTTC
CASSQGLQETQYF
>-|TRBJ2-1|TRBV5-1|-
TGCGCCAGCAGCTTGGTAAGGGGGACCAATGAGCAGTTCTTC
CASSLVRGTNEQFF
>-|TRBJ2-2|TRBV7-9|few
TGTGCCAGCAGCTTAGGCCCCGGGGAGCTGTTTTTT
CASSLGPGELFF
>TRBD1|TRBJ2-7|TRBV6-5|-
TGTGCCAGCAGCCTCACGACAGGGGGGCCCTACGAGCAGTACTTC
CASSLTTGGPYEQYF
>-|TRBJ1-1|TRBV18|-
TGTGCCAGCTCACCACGACAAGGGAGGAACACTGAAGCTTTCTTT
CASSPRQGRNTEAFF
>-|TRBJ2-5|TRBV9|-
TGTGCCAGCAGCTTCGACTGGGAGAGAGGTGAGACCCAGTACTTC
CASSFDWERGETQYF
>TRBD1|TRBJ1-1|TRBV5-1|once
TGCGCCAGCAGCCCAGGACAGGGGGCCACTGAAGCTTTCTTT
CASSPGQGATEAFF
>TRBD1|TRBJ1-2|TRBV29-1|once
TGCAGCGTTGATGGTGGGACAGGGAACGGCTACACCTTC
CSVDGGTGNGYTF
>TRBD1|TRBJ1-1|TRBV27|-
TGTGCCAGCAGTCTGGACAGGGTCTCTGAAGCTTTCTTT
CASSLDRVSEAFF
>-|TRBJ2-2|TRBV29-1|-
TGCAGCGTTGCCTCGGGCTCGGGGGGGGAGCTGTTTTTT
CSVASGSGGELFF
>-|TRBJ2-7|TRBV20-1|-
TGCAGTGCTAGAGACCTTATCAGGGGCCCCCACGAGCAGTACTTC
CSARDLIRGPHEQYF
>-|TRBJ2-6|TRBV5-6|-
TGTGCCAGCAGCTTGGCCCGCTCTGGGGCCAACGTCCTGACTTTC
CASSLARSGANVLTF
>-|TRBJ2-1|TRBV29-1|-
TGCAGCGTTGAACAGGACAACTACAATGAGCAGTTCTTC
CSVEQDNYNEQFF
>-|TRBJ1-2|TRBV25-1|-
TGTGCCAGCAGTGCCTCTGATCGAATCCGGGATGGCTACACCTTC
CASSASDRIRDGYTF
>-|TRBJ1-5|TRBV19|few
TGTGCCAGTAGCAATCAGCCCCAGCATTTT
CASSNQPQHF
>-|TRBJ2-2|TRBV20-1|-
TGCAGTGCTTTACAGGGCCTGGGGGCCGGGGAGCTGTTTTTT
CSALQGLGAGELFF
>-|TRBJ2-3|TRBV14|once
TGTGCCAGCAGCCGTGCCGGGGGTCCTAGCACAGATACGCAGTATTTT
CASSRAGGPSTDTQYF
>-|TRBJ2-6|TRBV7-3|-
TGTGCCAGCAGCTTAAAGTCGTACGGACAGCGACTTTCTGGGGCCAACGTCCTGACTTTC
CASSLKSYGQRLSGANVLTF
>-|TRBJ2-7|TRBV25-1|-
TGTGCCAGCAGTGATGGTGCCGAGCAGTACTTC
CASSDGAEQYF
>-|TRBJ2-6|TRBV7-6|-
TGTGCCAGCAGCATGGGGGCTGGGGCCAACGTCCTGACTTTC
CASSMGAGANVLTF
>-|TRBJ2-5|TRBV7-8|-
TGTGCCAGCAGACTCTCCAAGGCTAGACAACAAGAGACCCAGTACTTC
CASRLSKARQQETQYF
>-|TRBJ2-1|TRBV15|-
TGTGCCACCAGCCCAGCGAGCTCCTACAATGAGCAGTTCTTC
CATSPASSYNEQFF
>TRBD1|TRBJ2-5|TRBV29-1|-
TGCAGCGTCCGACAGGGAGAGAGAGAGACCCAGTACTTC
CSVRQGERETQYF
>-|TRBJ2-3|TRBV9|-
TGTGCCAGCAGCCTCCGTGGGTACCAAGGCAATCCAGATACGCAGTATTTT
CASSLRGYQGNPDTQYF
>-|TRBJ2-3|TRBV7-9|-
TGTGCCAGCAGCTTAGAGGTTGCGACAGATACGCAGTATTTT
CASSLEVATDTQYF
>-|TRBJ2-1|TRBV14|-
TGTGCCAGCAGCCAAGGGTACAGGGTCAATGAGCAGTTCTTC
CASSQGYRVNEQFF
>-|TRBJ2-5|TRBV7-9|-
TGTGCCAGCAGTGGTCGGGGGCCAGAGACCCAGTACTTC
CASSGRGPETQYF
>-|TRBJ2-5|TRBV20-1|once
TGCAGTGCTAGAGATTGGGCCACCATCGGGGGGCTGGAGCACGAGACCCAGTACTTC
CSARDWATIGGLEHETQYF
>-|TRBJ2-1|TRBV12-5|-
TGTGCTAGTGGTTTGCTCGTGGGATACAATGAGCAGTTCTTC
CASGLLVGYNEQFF
>TRBD2|TRBJ2-1|TRBV20-1|-
TGCAGTGCTAGTTCCGGCGGGGGGAACAATGAGCAGTTCTTC
CSASSGGGNNEQFF
>-|TRBJ1-1|TRBV27|-
TGTGCCAGCAGTCTAGTCGCCGGAGTGTACACTGAAGCTTTCTTT
CASSLVAGVYTEAFF
>TRBD2|TRBJ2-3|TRBV7-2|-
TGTGCCAGCAGCTTAGGGAACGGGGGGTTCACAGATACGCAGTATTTT
CASSLGNGGFTDTQYF
>TRBD1|TRBJ2-7|TRBV27|-
TGTGCCAGCAGTTCCCACGACAGGGGTCGGACCTACGAGCAGTACTTC
CASSSHDRGRTYEQYF
>-|TRBJ2-7|TRBV13|-
TGTGCCAGCAGCTTAGAACGGGGGGCCGGCTGGCAGTACTTC
CASSLERGAGWQYF
>-|TRBJ1-6|TRBV4-3|-
TGCGCCAGCAGCCAAGGGGGAGGCTCCTATAATTCACCCCTCCACTTT
CASSQGGGSYNSPLHF
>-|TRBJ2-2|TRBV9|-
TGTGCCAGCAGCACAACAGGGACCGGGGAGCTGTTTTTT
CASSTTGTGELFF
>TRBD1|TRBJ2-1|TRBV5-1|-
TGCGCCAGCAGCCCGAGGGACAGGTCGGACAATGAGCAGTTCTTC
CASSPRDRSDNEQFF
>-|TRBJ2-3|TRBV5-6|once
TGTGCCAGCAGCCCATGGATCGGGGGCGATACGCAGTATTTT
CASSPWIGGDTQYF
>TRBD2|TRBJ2-5|TRBV11-2|-
TGTGCCAGCAGCCATAGCGGCGGGGGGGTACGGGAGACCCAGTACTTC
CASSHSGGGVRETQYF
>TRBD2|TRBJ2-1|TRBV4-2|once
TGTGCCAGCAGCCAAGAAGTTGGTTTGGCTAGCGGCAAGGATGAGCAGTTCTTC
CASSQEVGLASGKDEQFF
>-|TRBJ1-5|TRBV4-1|-
TGCGCCAGCAGCCAAGATTTGAGAGAGAATCAGCCCCAGCATTTT
CASSQDLRENQPQHF
>-|TRBJ2-2|TRBV25-1|-
TGTGCCAGCAGTGGGCCAAACACCGGGGAGCTGTTTTTT
CASSGPNTGELFF
>-|TRBJ2-7|TRBV7-9|-
TGTGCCAGCAGCTTACGTGCGGGACCCGAGGGATCCTACGAGCAGTACTTC
CASSLRAGPEGSYEQYF
>-|TRBJ1-2|TRBV7-9|-
TGTGCCAGCAGCGTCGGCAGGGTAAATGGCTACACCTTC
CASSVGRVNGYTF
>TRBD1|TRBJ1-2|TRBV13|few
TGTGCCAGCAGTTTACAGGGGGATGGCTACACCTTC
CASSLQGDGYTF